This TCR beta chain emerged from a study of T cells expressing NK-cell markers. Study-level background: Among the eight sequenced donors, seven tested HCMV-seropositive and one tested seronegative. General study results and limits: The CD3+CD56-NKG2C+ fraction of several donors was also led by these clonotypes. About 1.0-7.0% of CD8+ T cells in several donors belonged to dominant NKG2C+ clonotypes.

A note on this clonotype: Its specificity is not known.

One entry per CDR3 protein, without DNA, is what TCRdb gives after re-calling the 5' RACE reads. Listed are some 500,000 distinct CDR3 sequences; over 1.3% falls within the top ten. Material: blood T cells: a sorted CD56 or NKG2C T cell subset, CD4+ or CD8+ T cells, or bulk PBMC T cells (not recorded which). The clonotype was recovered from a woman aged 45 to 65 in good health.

Here the CDR3 reads CASRGTESTDTQYF. This chain links TRBV5-6 with TRBJ2-3; TCRdb proposes TRBD1, but this gene call is untestable without DNA. CDR1 is SGHDT, CDR2 YYEEEE, per germline. The CDR3 has 14 amino acids.